A selection of T cell receptor beta chains follows, all from one sample in a study of T cell changes during pregnancy in multiple sclerosis. Data came from immunoSEQ multiplex PCR; TCRdb stores just in-frame clones and leaves some out. The data contain approximately 60,000 clones, roughly 90% of them singletons. This specimen was peripheral blood, taken in the first trimester of pregnancy. The receptors originated from a female donor with multiple sclerosis, enrolled in a pregnancy study. Each CDR3 is given with its conserved first and last residue. D genes are given only for firm matches. Clone size is given for some rows only: seen once, a few or many times, or a class if the clone is expanded.

v_call: TRBV11-2
j_call: TRBJ2-7
d_call: TRBD2
clone_size: NA
cdr3_aa: CASSRLAGVYEQYF
cdr3_nt: TGTGCCAGCAGTCGACTAGCGGGAGTGTACGAGCAGTACTTC

v_call: TRBV10-3
j_call: TRBJ1-2
d_call: NA
clone_size: NA
cdr3_aa: CAISKDSPRYGYTF
cdr3_nt: TGTGCCATTTCTAAGGACAGCCCCCGTTATGGCTACACCTTC

v_call: TRBV19
j_call: TRBJ1-5
d_call: NA
clone_size: NA
cdr3_aa: CASSSQGNQPQHF
cdr3_nt: TGTGCCAGTAGTTCCCAGGGGAATCAGCCCCAGCATTTT

v_call: TRBV25-1
j_call: TRBJ2-2
d_call: NA
clone_size: NA
cdr3_aa: CASNESRFTGELFF
cdr3_nt: TGTGCCAGCAATGAATCTAGATTCACCGGGGAGCTGTTTTTT

v_call: TRBV7-9
j_call: TRBJ1-2
d_call: NA
clone_size: NA
cdr3_aa: CASSLEGGNYGYTF
cdr3_nt: TGTGCCAGCAGCTTAGAGGGAGGCAACTATGGCTACACCTTC

v_call: TRBV18
j_call: TRBJ1-5
d_call: NA
clone_size: NA
cdr3_aa: CASSPPGGQSQPQHF
cdr3_nt: TGTGCCAGCTCACCACCAGGCGGGCAGTCTCAGCCCCAGCATTTT

v_call: TRBV2
j_call: TRBJ2-1
d_call: NA
clone_size: NA
cdr3_aa: CASLRTNEQFF
cdr3_nt: TGTGCCAGCCTACGGACAAATGAGCAGTTCTTC

v_call: TRBV28
j_call: TRBJ2-2
d_call: NA
clone_size: once
cdr3_aa: CASTTELVTGELFF
cdr3_nt: TGTGCCAGCACCACAGAACTAGTAACCGGGGAGCTGTTTTTT

v_call: TRBV7-2
j_call: TRBJ1-1
d_call: NA
clone_size: NA
cdr3_aa: CASSYLRDTEAFF
cdr3_nt: TGTGCCAGCAGCTACCTCCGGGACACTGAAGCTTTCTTT

v_call: TRBV27
j_call: TRBJ1-6
d_call: NA
clone_size: NA
cdr3_aa: CASRAGPMVALHF
cdr3_nt: TGTGCCAGCAGGGCGGGACCCATGGTCGCCCTCCACTTT

v_call: TRBV9
j_call: TRBJ2-1
d_call: NA
clone_size: NA
cdr3_aa: CASSVVPDSPSYNEQFF
cdr3_nt: TGTGCCAGCAGCGTAGTTCCCGACAGCCCCTCCTACAATGAGCAGTTCTTC

v_call: TRBV7-9
j_call: TRBJ2-1
d_call: NA
clone_size: NA
cdr3_aa: CASSLKSFAFYNEQFF
cdr3_nt: TGTGCCAGCAGCTTAAAGAGTTTTGCTTTCTACAATGAGCAGTTCTTC

v_call: TRBV7-2
j_call: TRBJ2-7
d_call: TRBD1
clone_size: NA
cdr3_aa: CASSYPGQGIYEQYF
cdr3_nt: TGTGCCAGCAGCTATCCGGGACAGGGGATCTACGAGCAGTACTTC

v_call: TRBV5-4
j_call: TRBJ2-1
d_call: TRBD2
clone_size: once
cdr3_aa: CASATSGNIYNEQFF
cdr3_nt: TGTGCCAGCGCGACTAGCGGGAACATCTACAATGAGCAGTTCTTC

v_call: TRBV11-2
j_call: TRBJ2-1
d_call: TRBD2
clone_size: NA
cdr3_aa: CASSPRTSGAYNEQFF
cdr3_nt: TGTGCCAGCAGCCCTCGGACTAGCGGGGCCTACAATGAGCAGTTCTTC

v_call: TRBV7-2
j_call: TRBJ2-3
d_call: TRBD2
clone_size: once
cdr3_aa: CASSSLAASTDTQYF
cdr3_nt: TGTGCCAGCAGCTCCCTAGCGGCGAGCACAGATACGCAGTATTTT

v_call: TRBV6-6
j_call: TRBJ2-1
d_call: TRBD2
clone_size: NA
cdr3_aa: CASSSSLAGGYNEQFF
cdr3_nt: TGTGCCAGCAGTTCCTCCCTAGCGGGAGGCTACAATGAGCAGTTCTTC

v_call: TRBV21-1
j_call: TRBJ2-3
d_call: NA
clone_size: NA
cdr3_aa: CASSKVGENTHTQYF
cdr3_nt: TGTGCCAGCAGCAAAGTGGGCGAGAATACCCATACGCAGTATTTT

v_call: TRBV28
j_call: TRBJ2-2
d_call: TRBD2
clone_size: once
cdr3_aa: CASLEGLAPRTGELFF
cdr3_nt: TGTGCCAGCCTTGAAGGACTAGCCCCCCGGACCGGGGAGCTGTTTTTT

v_call: TRBV5-6
j_call: TRBJ2-7
d_call: TRBD2
clone_size: NA
cdr3_aa: CASSLLAGGPLEQYF
cdr3_nt: TGTGCCAGCAGTTTACTAGCGGGAGGGCCTCTCGAGCAGTACTTC

v_call: TRBV5-1
j_call: TRBJ2-1
d_call: NA
clone_size: NA
cdr3_aa: CASSLSSSNEQFF
cdr3_nt: TGCGCCAGCAGCTTGTCTAGCAGCAATGAGCAGTTCTTC

v_call: TRBV19
j_call: TRBJ2-7
d_call: NA
clone_size: NA
cdr3_aa: CASKPGTWIDEQYF
cdr3_nt: TGTGCCAGTAAGCCCGGGACTTGGATAGACGAGCAGTACTTC

v_call: TRBV6-5
j_call: TRBJ1-2
d_call: NA
clone_size: NA
cdr3_aa: CASSSRNGGVYGYTF
cdr3_nt: TGTGCCAGCAGTTCCCGGAATGGAGGGGTCTATGGCTACACCTTC

v_call: TRBV6-4
j_call: TRBJ2-5
d_call: NA
clone_size: NA
cdr3_aa: CASSPEGPGSVETQYF
cdr3_nt: TGTGCCAGCAGTCCAGAGGGCCCGGGGTCGGTAGAGACCCAGTACTTC

v_call: TRBV7-2
j_call: TRBJ2-4
d_call: NA
clone_size: NA
cdr3_aa: CASSSPPRGNIQYF
cdr3_nt: TGTGCCAGCAGCTCCCCTCCCAGGGGAAACATTCAGTACTTC

v_call: TRBV29-1
j_call: TRBJ1-1
d_call: NA
clone_size: NA
cdr3_aa: CSVESGGNTEAFF
cdr3_nt: TGCAGCGTTGAAAGCGGGGGGAACACTGAAGCTTTCTTT

v_call: TRBV15
j_call: TRBJ2-1
d_call: TRBD2
clone_size: NA
cdr3_aa: CATSRAPSGPGNEQFF
cdr3_nt: TGTGCCACCAGCAGAGCCCCTAGCGGCCCGGGCAATGAGCAGTTCTTC

v_call: TRBV27
j_call: TRBJ1-1
d_call: NA
clone_size: NA
cdr3_aa: CAVLRGTEAFF
cdr3_nt: TGTGCCGTCCTACGGGGGACTGAAGCTTTCTTT

v_call: TRBV9
j_call: TRBJ2-1
d_call: NA
clone_size: NA
cdr3_aa: CASSVGVLGAIKQVSYNEQFF
cdr3_nt: TGTGCCAGCAGCGTAGGAGTTTTAGGAGCTATTAAACAAGTCTCCTACAATGAGCAGTTCTTC

v_call: TRBV6-5
j_call: TRBJ2-7
d_call: NA
clone_size: NA
cdr3_aa: CASSLEGGRARYEQYF
cdr3_nt: TGTGCCAGCAGTTTAGAGGGGGGGAGGGCCCGGTACGAGCAGTACTTC